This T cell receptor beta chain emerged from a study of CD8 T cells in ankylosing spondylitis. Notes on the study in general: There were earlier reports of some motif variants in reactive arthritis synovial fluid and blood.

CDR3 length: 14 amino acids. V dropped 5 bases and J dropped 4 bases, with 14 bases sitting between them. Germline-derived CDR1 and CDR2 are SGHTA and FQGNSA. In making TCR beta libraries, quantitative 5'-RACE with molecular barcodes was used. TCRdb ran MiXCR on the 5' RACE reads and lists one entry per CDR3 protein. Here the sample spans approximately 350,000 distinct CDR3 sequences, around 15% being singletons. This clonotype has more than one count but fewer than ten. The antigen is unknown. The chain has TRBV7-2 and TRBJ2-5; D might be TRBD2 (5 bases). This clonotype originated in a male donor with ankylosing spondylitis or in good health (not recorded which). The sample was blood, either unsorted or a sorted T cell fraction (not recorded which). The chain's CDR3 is CASSRYGGGETQYF. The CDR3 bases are TGTGCCAGCAGCCGATACGGTGGAGGAGAGACCCAGTACTTC.